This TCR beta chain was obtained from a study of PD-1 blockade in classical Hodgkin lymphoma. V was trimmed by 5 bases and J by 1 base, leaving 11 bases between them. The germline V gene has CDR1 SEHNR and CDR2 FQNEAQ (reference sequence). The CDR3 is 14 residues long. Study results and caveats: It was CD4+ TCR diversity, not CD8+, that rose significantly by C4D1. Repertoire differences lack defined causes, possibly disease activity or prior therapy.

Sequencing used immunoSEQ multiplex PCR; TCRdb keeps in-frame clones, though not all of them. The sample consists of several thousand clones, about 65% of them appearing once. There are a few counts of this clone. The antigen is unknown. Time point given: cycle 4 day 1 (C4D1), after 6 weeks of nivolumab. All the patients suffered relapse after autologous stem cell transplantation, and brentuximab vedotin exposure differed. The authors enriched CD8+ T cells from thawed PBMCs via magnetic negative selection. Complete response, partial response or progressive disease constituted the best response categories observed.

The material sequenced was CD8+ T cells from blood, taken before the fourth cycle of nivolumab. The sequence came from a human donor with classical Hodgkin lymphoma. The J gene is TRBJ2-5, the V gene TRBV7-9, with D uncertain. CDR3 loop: CASSKSTSQETQYF. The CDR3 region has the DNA TGTGCCAGCAGCAAATCGACAAGCCAAGAGACCCAGTACTTC. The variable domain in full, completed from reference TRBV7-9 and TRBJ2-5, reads DTGVSQNPRHKITKRGQNVTFRCDPISEHNRLYWYRQTLGQGPEFLTYFQNEAQLEKSRLLSDRFSAERPKGSFSTLEIQRTEQGDSAMYLCASSKSTSQETQYFGPGTRLLVL.